The 24 T cell receptor beta chains reported below all come from one sample, sequenced in a study of blood T cell repertoires in COVID-19. Here immunoSEQ multiplex PCR was the method, and the copy in TCRdb shows in-frame clones only, minus some. The table has some 120,000 clones, 55% to 70% seen once; the top ten hold 2.2%. Sequenced material: peripheral blood. These receptors were taken from a woman aged 70-85 years with acute or convalescent COVID-19.

V gene TRBV28 combines with J gene TRBJ2-1; D is possibly TRBD2 (7 bases). Germline V gene data show CDR1 as MDHEN and CDR2 as SYDVKM. The CDR3 runs to 15 residues. Trimming removed 4 bases at V and 3 bases at J, with 13 bases between. Written as DNA, the CDR3 is TGTGCCAGCAGTTCCCCCGGGGGGCACTACAATGAGCAGTTCTTC. This gives the protein CASSSPGGHYNEQFF. The complete variable domain, with remaining parts taken from reference TRBV28 and TRBJ2-1, reads DVKVTQSSRYLVKRTGEKVFLECVQDMDHENMFWYRQDPGLGLRLIYFSYDVKMKEKGDIPEGYSVSREKKERFSLILESASTNQTSMYLCASSSPGGHYNEQFFGPGTRLTVL.

The J gene is TRBJ2-1, the V gene TRBV18, with D unresolved. V lost 2 bases and J 7 bases, leaving 15 bases between the germline ends. Germline assignment: CDR1 KGHSH and CDR2 LQKENI. CDR3 length equals 15 residues. CDR3 nucleotides: TGTGCCAGCTCACCATATCTCGGGTTCGGTAATGAGCAGTTCTTC. This translates into CASSPYLGFGNEQFF.

V is TRBV6-5 and J is TRBJ2-3; D remains unclear. The germline CDR1 and CDR2 sequences are MNHEY and SVGAGI. Trimming stripped 6 bases from V and 3 bases from J, with 7 bases between. The CDR3 consists of 12 residues. CDR3 coding DNA: TGTGCCAGCAGGACCAGGACAGATACGCAGTATTTT. It codes for CASRTRTDTQYF.

The chain is built from TRBV7-9 and TRBJ2-1; tentative D call: TRBD1 (6 bases). The V gene lost 7 bases and the J gene lost 3 bases, with 16 bases spanning the gap. CDR1 and CDR2 from the germline V gene are SEHNR and FQNEAQ (reference sequence). The CDR3 sequence is 15 residues long. CDR3 sequence: CASTNTGPRYNEQFF. The CDR3 coding sequence is TGTGCCAGCACGAACACAGGGCCCCGCTACAATGAGCAGTTCTTC.

J is TRBJ1-1 and V is TRBV6-5; no firm D call. The CDR3 consists of 13 residues. CDR1 and CDR2 (germline): MNHEY, SVGAGI. V lost 5 bases and J lost 4, with 11 bases in between. The CDR3 loop reads CASSIGRSTEAFF. The CDR3 nucleotides are TGTGCCAGCAGTATTGGCCGATCCACTGAAGCTTTCTTT.

Here the CDR3 DNA reads TGTGCCAGCTCATGGACTTCCGGGGACTATGGCTACACCTTC. Translating gives CASSWTSGDYGYTF. V usage is TRBV18 and J usage is TRBJ1-2; D not resolved. The CDR3 contains 14 residues. V lost 5 bases to trimming and J lost 3 bases, with 13 bases between them. Germline V gives CDR1 KGHSH, CDR2 LQKENI.

This chain joins TRBV5-5 and TRBJ2-3; 8 nucleotides line up with TRBD2. Germline lookup yields CDR1 SGHKS and CDR2 YYEKEE (reference sequence). Losses at the gene ends were 1 base for V and 2 bases for J; bases not matched to a gene: 3. The CDR3 sequence is 15 residues long. CDR3 nucleotides: TGTGCCAGCAGCTTGAGAGCGGGAGCCACAGATACGCAGTATTTT. Protein: CASSLRAGATDTQYF.

Only a few counts were recorded for this clone. This chain links TRBV19 with TRBJ1-5; a possible D gene is TRBD1 (6 bases). Germline CDR1 is LNHDA and CDR2 is SQIVND (reference sequence). The CDR3 covers 13 residues. V was trimmed by 5 bases and J by 7 bases, leaving 12 bases between them. The CDR3 DNA follows: TGTGCCAGTAGTGCTACAGGGTCCCAGCCCCAGCATTTT. It is translated as CASSATGSQPQHF.

The chain joins TRBV10-2 to TRBJ2-7; the match to TRBD2 covers 11 bases. V trimming: 7 bases; J trimming: 4 bases; junction bases outside the gene matches: 3. In germline, CDR1 is WSHSY, CDR2 SAAADI. The CDR3 covers 13 residues. The CDR3 DNA reads TGCGCCAGCAAGACTAGCGGGACGTACGAGCAGTACTTC. This codes for CASKTSGTYEQYF.

The V call is TRBV18, the J call TRBJ1-5; weak D call: TRBD1 (6 bases). This CDR3 comprises 17 residues. Looked up from germline, CDR1 is KGHSH and CDR2 is LQKENI. Trimming shortened V by 5 bases and J by 2 bases, and 19 bases separated the two germline ends. The CDR3 nucleotides read TGTGCCAGCTCAGCCAGGGGTGCGAGTCAAGGCAATCAGCCCCAGCATTTT. Translated: CASSARGASQGNQPQHF. The whole variable domain, filled in from reference TRBV18 and TRBJ1-5, reads NAGVMQNPRHLVRRRGQEARLRCSPMKGHSHVYWYRQLPEEGLKFMVYLQKENIIDESGMPKERFSAEFPKEGPSILRIQQVVRGDSAAYFCASSARGASQGNQPQHFGDGTRLSIL.

This clone was observed a handful of times. The chain recombines TRBV6-1 with TRBJ1-3; D is perhaps TRBD1 (5 bases). Germline CDR1 reads MNHNS; CDR2 reads SASEGT. V lost 11 bases and J lost 2, with 16 bases in between. This CDR3 has 14 amino acids. The CDR3 DNA sequence: TGTGCCGGGTTCGGGGGGAATCCTGGAAACACCATATATTTT. This encodes CAGFGGNPGNTIYF.

J is TRBJ1-2 and V is TRBV5-1, with D hard to call. The CDR3 is made up of 15 amino acids. With 2 bases removed from V and 6 bases from J, the gap between germline ends came to 17 bases. In germline, CDR1 is SGHRS, CDR2 YFSETQ. CDR3 DNA sequence: TGCGCCAGCAGCTTCGGGGAGACGGATTTTAATGGCTACACCTTC. Protein: CASSFGETDFNGYTF.

The V and J genes are TRBV7-9 and TRBJ1-5; no firm D call. The CDR3 contains 14 residues. Trimming removed 5 bases at V and 1 base at J, with 9 bases between. CDR1 SEHNR and CDR2 FQNEAQ come from the germline V gene (reference sequence). The CDR3 protein is CASSQQSSNQPQHF. CDR3 DNA: TGTGCCAGCAGCCAACAGAGCAGCAATCAGCCCCAGCATTTT.

The chain recombines TRBV29-1 with TRBJ2-3; TRBD2 is a possible D gene (5 bases). Germline V gives CDR1 SQVTM, CDR2 ANQGSEA. Trimming took 6 bases from V and 2 from J, leaving 12 bases between them. This CDR3 is 13 amino acids long. CDR3 DNA sequence: TGCAGCGTCCGAAGCGGATACACAGATACGCAGTATTTT. This gives the protein CSVRSGYTDTQYF.

This chain joins TRBV5-1 and TRBJ2-1, with a tentative D call TRBD2 (5 bases). V lost 4 bases and J lost 6, with 14 bases in between. Germline V lookup: CDR1 SGHRS, CDR2 YFSETQ. CDR3 size: 14 residues. In DNA form, the CDR3 reads TGCGCCAGCAGCCCCTTCCCAGGACTCAATGAGCAGTTCTTC. This translates into CASSPFPGLNEQFF. Drawing the rest from reference TRBV5-1 and TRBJ2-1, the complete variable domain is KAGVTQTPRYLIKTRGQQVTLSCSPISGHRSVSWYQQTPGQGLQFLFEYFSETQRNKGNFPGRFSGRQFSNSRSEMNVSTLELGDSALYLCASSPFPGLNEQFFGPGTRLTVL.

The chain couples TRBV19 to TRBJ1-2; 9 bases are a match to TRBD1. The ends lost 8 bases at V and 9 bases at J; junction bases unmatched: 13. This CDR3 is 14 amino acids long. CDR1 is LNHDA and CDR2 is SQIVND in the germline V gene (reference sequence). The CDR3 sequence is CASVEQGANFRYTF. The CDR3 DNA is TGTGCCAGTGTCGAACAGGGGGCTAACTTTCGCTACACCTTC. The full variable domain, with the rest looked up from reference TRBV19 and TRBJ1-2, is DGGITQSPKYLFRKEGQNVTLSCEQNLNHDAMYWYRQDPGQGLRLIYYSQIVNDFQKGDIAEGYSVSREKKESFPLTVTSAQKNPTAFYLCASVEQGANFRYTFGSGTRLTVV.

The table lists this clone with a few counts. This chain links TRBV18 with TRBJ1-1; 8 bases agree with TRBD1. Per the germline V gene, CDR1 is KGHSH and CDR2 is LQKENI. CDR3 length equals 18 residues. V gave up 4 bases and J gave up 0 bases; unmatched junction bases: 13. CDR3 bases: TGTGCCAGCTCACTATCCGGACAGGGTGGGAGTATGAACACTGAAGCTTTCTTT. Residues: CASSLSGQGGSMNTEAFF.

This chain links TRBV19 with TRBJ2-2; 8 nucleotides align to TRBD2. CDR1 is LNHDA and CDR2 is SQIVND in the germline V gene (reference sequence). The CDR3 sequence is 14 residues long. V was clipped by 3 bases and J by 7 bases; unmatched bases: 4. The CDR3 nucleotides are TGTGCCAGTAGTATCTTAGCGGGAAGCGGGGAGCTGTTTTTT. It specifies CASSILAGSGELFF. The full variable domain, rest sourced from reference TRBV19 and TRBJ2-2, is DGGITQSPKYLFRKEGQNVTLSCEQNLNHDAMYWYRQDPGQGLRLIYYSQIVNDFQKGDIAEGYSVSREKKESFPLTVTSAQKNPTAFYLCASSILAGSGELFFGEGSRLTVL.

The rearrangement uses TRBV7-2 and TRBJ1-4; the D is unclear. Germline V CDR1 and CDR2: SGHTA, FQGNSA. The CDR3 spans 15 residues. Trimming took off 6 bases at V and 0 bases at J, with 11 bases between the two ends. The CDR3 spells CASSPEGATNEKLFF. CDR3 coding DNA: TGTGCCAGCAGTCCCGAAGGAGCAACTAATGAAAAACTGTTTTTT.

This clone was found once. J is TRBJ1-1 and V is TRBV28; no definite D call. This CDR3 has 14 amino acids. The germline gives CDR1 MDHEN, CDR2 SYDVKM. V lost 1 base to trimming and J lost 4 bases, with 10 bases between them. The DNA of the CDR3 is TGTGCCAGCAGTTTATTCCGGGGAGGCACTGAAGCTTTCTTT. Amino acids: CASSLFRGGTEAFF.

The rearrangement uses TRBV7-2 and TRBJ1-6; 10 bases map to TRBD1. The CDR3 extends over 14 amino acids. CDR1 SGHTA and CDR2 FQGNSA come from the germline V gene. With V trimmed by 5 bases and J by 9 bases, 4 bases remained unmatched. CDR3 in amino acids: CASSADRGPSPLHF. The CDR3 nucleotides read TGTGCCAGCAGCGCAGACAGGGGGCCTTCACCCCTCCACTTT.

This sequence joins TRBV5-4 and TRBJ1-2; weak D call: TRBD1 (5 bases). V gave up 3 bases and J gave up 5 bases, with 8 bases separating them. The CDR3 is 12 amino acids. CDR1 SGHNT and CDR2 YYREEE come from the germline V gene (reference sequence). The DNA of the CDR3 is TGTGCCAGCAGCTCTAGACAGTATGGCTACACCTTC. It is translated as CASSSRQYGYTF.

The chain joins TRBV6-1 to TRBJ1-6; no definite D call. Germline V lookup: CDR1 MNHNS, CDR2 SASEGT. Trimming shortened V by 3 bases and J by 4 bases, and 10 bases separated the two germline ends. The CDR3 is 15 residues long. In DNA form, the CDR3 reads TGTGCCAGCAGTGACACTGGGAGTTATAATTCACCCCTCCACTTT. Translated, it gives CASSDTGSYNSPLHF.

V usage is TRBV20-1 and J usage is TRBJ1-2, with D hard to call. Trimming removed 3 bases at V and 3 bases at J, with 11 bases between. The CDR3 contains 13 residues. Germline assignment: CDR1 DFQATT and CDR2 SNEGSKA (reference sequence). The CDR3 spells CSASNSADYGYTF. The CDR3 DNA is TGCAGTGCTAGTAATAGCGCGGACTATGGCTACACCTTC.